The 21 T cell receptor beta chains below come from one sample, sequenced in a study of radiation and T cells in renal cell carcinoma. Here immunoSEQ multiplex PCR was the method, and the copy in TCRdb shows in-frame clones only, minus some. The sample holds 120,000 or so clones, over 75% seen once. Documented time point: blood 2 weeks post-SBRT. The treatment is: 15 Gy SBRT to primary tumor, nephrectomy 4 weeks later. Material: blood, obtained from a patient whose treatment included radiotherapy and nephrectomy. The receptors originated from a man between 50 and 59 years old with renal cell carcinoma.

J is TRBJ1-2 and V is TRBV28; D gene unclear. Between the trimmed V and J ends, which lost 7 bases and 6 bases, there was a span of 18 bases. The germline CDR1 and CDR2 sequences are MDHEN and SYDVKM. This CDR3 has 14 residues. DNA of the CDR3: TGTGCCAGCAATACCGTTTCACGGGCGAATGGCTACACCTTC. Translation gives CASNTVSRANGYTF.

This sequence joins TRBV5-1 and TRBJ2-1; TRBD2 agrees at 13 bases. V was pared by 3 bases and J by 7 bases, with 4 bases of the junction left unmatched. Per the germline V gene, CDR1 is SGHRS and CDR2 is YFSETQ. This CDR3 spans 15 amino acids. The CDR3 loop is CASSSTSGGKNEQFF. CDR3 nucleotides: TGCGCCAGCAGCTCGACTAGCGGGGGGAAAAATGAGCAGTTCTTC.

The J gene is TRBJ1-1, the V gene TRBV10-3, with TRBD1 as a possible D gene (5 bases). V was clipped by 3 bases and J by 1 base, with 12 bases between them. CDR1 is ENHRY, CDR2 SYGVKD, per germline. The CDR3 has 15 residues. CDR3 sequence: CAISERQSSNTEAFF. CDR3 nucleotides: TGTGCCATCAGTGAAAGACAGAGTTCGAACACTGAAGCTTTCTTT.

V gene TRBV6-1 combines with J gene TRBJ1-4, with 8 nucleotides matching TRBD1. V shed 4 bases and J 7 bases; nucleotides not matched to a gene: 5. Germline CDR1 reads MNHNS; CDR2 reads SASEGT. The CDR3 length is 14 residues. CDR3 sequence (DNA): TGTGCCAGCAGTGGACAGGGGCGGGGTGAAAAACTGTTTTTT. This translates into CASSGQGRGEKLFF.

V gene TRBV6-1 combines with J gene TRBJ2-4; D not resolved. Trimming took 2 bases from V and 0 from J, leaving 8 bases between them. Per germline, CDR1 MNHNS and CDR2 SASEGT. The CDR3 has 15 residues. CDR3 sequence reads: CASSESRLAKNIQYF. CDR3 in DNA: TGTGCCAGCAGTGAATCAAGGTTAGCCAAAAACATTCAGTACTTC.

CDR3: CASSSPVYGLAGNSSTDTQYF. The CDR3 DNA reads TGTGCCAGCAGCTCCCCGGTCTACGGGTTAGCGGGCAACTCTAGCACAGATACGCAGTATTTT. The chain carries TRBV13 and TRBJ2-3; 7 nucleotides agree with TRBD2. J gave up 0 bases and V 4 bases, and 22 bases lay outside the gene matches. Germline V gene sequence: CDR1 PRHDT, CDR2 FYEKMQ (reference sequence). The CDR3 contains 21 residues.

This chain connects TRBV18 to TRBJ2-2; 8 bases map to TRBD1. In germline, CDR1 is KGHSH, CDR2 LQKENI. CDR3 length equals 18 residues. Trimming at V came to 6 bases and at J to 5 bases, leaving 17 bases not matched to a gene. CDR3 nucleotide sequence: TGTGCCAGCTCGCCTCAACCATCCGGGACAGGAAGTACCGGGGAGCTGTTTTTT. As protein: CASSPQPSGTGSTGELFF.

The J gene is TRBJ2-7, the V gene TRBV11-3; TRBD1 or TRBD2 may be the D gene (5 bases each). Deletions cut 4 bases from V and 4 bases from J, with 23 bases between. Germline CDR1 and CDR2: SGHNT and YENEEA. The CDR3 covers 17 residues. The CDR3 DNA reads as TGTGCCAGCAGCTCTCAGCTCCCGGGACGGGAACTATACGAGCAGTACTTC. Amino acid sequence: CASSSQLPGRELYEQYF.

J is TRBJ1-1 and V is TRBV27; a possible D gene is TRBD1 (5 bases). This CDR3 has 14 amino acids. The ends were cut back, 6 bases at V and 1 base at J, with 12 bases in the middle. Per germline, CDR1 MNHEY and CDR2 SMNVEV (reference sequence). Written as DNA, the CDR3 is TGTGCCAGCAGAAAAGGACACACGAACACTGAAGCTTTCTTT. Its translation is CASRKGHTNTEAFF.

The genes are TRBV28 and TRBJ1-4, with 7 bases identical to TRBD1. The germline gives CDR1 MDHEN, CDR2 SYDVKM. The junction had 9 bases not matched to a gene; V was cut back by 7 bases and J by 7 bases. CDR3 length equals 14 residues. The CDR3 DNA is TGTGCCAGCAACCCCAGGGGGAGAGGTGAAAAACTGTTTTTT. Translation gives CASNPRGRGEKLFF.

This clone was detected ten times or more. CDR3 sequence: CASSLDGEGNSPLHF. The CDR3 DNA reads as TGTGCCAGCAGCTTAGATGGGGAAGGGAATTCACCCCTCCACTTT. The chain combines TRBV7-9 with TRBJ1-6; D is undetermined. Per the germline V gene, CDR1 is SEHNR and CDR2 is FQNEAQ (reference sequence). The CDR3 sequence is 15 residues long. Trimming stripped 1 base from V and 7 bases from J, with 11 bases between. Variable domain in full (rest from reference TRBV7-9 and TRBJ1-6): DTGVSQNPRHKITKRGQNVTFRCDPISEHNRLYWYRQTLGQGPEFLTYFQNEAQLEKSRLLSDRFSAERPKGSFSTLEIQRTEQGDSAMYLCASSLDGEGNSPLHFGNGTRLTVT.

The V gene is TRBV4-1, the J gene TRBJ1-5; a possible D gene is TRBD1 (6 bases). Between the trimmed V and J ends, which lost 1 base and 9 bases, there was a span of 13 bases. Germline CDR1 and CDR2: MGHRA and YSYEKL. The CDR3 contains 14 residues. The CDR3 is CASSQGTASAPQHF. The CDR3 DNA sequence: TGCGCCAGCAGCCAAGGGACAGCATCGGCGCCCCAGCATTTT.

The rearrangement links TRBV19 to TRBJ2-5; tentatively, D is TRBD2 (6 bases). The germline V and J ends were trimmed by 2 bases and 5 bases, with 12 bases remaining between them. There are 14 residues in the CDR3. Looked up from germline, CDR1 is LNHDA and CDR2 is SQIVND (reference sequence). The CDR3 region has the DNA TGTGCCAGTAGTATACAAGGCGGGAAGGAGACCCAGTACTTC. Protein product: CASSIQGGKETQYF.

The CDR3 spells CASSGYRGPTEAFF. CDR3 sequence (DNA): TGTGCCAGTAGTGGATACAGGGGCCCCACTGAAGCTTTCTTT. V and J are TRBV19 and TRBJ1-1; 7 bases align to TRBD1. In germline, CDR1 is LNHDA, CDR2 SQIVND (reference sequence). This CDR3 is 14 amino acids long. The V segment lost 5 bases and the J segment 4 bases; nucleotides outside the gene matches: 7.

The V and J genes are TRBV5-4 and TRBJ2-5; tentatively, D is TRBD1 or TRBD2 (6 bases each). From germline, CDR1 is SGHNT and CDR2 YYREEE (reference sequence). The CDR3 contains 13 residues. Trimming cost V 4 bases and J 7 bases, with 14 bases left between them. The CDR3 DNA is TGTGCCAGCAGCGGAGGGGGTAAGGTGACCCAGTACTTC. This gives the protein CASSGGGKVTQYF.

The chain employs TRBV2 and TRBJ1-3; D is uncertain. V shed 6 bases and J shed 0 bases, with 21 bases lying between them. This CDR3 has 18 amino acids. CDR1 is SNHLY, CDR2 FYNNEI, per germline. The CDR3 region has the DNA TGTGCCAGCAGCGGCCGGACCGACGACCTCTCCTCTGGAAACACCATATATTTT. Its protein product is CASSGRTDDLSSGNTIYF.

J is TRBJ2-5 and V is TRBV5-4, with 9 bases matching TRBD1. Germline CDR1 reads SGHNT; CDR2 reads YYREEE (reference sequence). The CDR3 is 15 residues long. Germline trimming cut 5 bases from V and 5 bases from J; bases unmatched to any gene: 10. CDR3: CASRKAPGQGETQYF. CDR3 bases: TGTGCCAGCAGAAAAGCACCGGGACAGGGTGAGACCCAGTACTTC.

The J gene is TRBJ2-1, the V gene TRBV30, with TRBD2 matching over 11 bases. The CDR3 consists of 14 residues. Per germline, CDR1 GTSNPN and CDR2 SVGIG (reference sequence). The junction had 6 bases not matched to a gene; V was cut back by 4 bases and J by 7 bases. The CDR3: CAWTHLAGGNEQFF. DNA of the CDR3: TGTGCCTGGACCCACCTAGCGGGAGGTAATGAGCAGTTCTTC.

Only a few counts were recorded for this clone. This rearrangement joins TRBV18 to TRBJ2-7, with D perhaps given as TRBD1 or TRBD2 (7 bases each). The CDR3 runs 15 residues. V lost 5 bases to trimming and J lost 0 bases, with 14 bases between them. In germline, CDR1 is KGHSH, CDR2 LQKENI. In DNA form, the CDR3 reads TGTGCCAGCTCATCTGGGGGGGACAGCTCCTACGAGCAGTACTTC. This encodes CASSSGGDSSYEQYF.

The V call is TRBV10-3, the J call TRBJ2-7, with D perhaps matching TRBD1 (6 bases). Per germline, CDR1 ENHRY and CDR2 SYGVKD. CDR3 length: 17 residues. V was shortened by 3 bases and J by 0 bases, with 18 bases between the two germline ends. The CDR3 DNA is TGTGCCATCAGTGAAGGTCCTACAGGGACCCCCTCCTACGAGCAGTACTTC. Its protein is CAISEGPTGTPSYEQYF.

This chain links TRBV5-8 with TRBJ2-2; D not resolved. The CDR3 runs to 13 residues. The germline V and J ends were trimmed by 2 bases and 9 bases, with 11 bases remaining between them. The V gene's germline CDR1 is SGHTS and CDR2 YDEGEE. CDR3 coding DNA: TGTGCCAGCAGCTTCGTCCGGTGGCGGGAGCTGTTTTTT. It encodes CASSFVRWRELFF. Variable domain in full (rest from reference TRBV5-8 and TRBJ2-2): EAGVTQSPTHLIKTRGQQATLRCSPISGHTSVYWYQQALGLGLQFLLWYDEGEERNRGNFPPRFSGRQFPNYSSELNVNALELEDSALYLCASSFVRWRELFFGEGSRLTVL.